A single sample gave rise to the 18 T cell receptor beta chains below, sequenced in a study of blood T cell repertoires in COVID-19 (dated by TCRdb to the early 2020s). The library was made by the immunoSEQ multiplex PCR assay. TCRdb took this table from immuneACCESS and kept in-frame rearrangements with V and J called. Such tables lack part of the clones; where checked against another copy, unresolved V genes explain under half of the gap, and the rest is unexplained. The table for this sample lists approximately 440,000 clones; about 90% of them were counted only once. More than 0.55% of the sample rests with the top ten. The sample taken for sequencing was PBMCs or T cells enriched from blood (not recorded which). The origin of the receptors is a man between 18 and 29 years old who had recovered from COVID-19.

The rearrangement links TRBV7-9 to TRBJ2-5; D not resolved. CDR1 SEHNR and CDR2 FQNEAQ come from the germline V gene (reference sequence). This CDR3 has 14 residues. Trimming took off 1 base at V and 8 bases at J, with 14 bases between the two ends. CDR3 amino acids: CASSLESPSPTQYF. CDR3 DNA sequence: TGTGCCAGCAGCTTAGAGAGCCCGTCCCCCACCCAGTACTTC.

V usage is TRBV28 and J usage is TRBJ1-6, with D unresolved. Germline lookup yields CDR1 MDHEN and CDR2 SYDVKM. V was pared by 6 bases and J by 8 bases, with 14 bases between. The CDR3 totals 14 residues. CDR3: CASSSRGWDSPLHF. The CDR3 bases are TGTGCCAGCAGCTCGCGGGGATGGGATTCACCCCTCCACTTT.

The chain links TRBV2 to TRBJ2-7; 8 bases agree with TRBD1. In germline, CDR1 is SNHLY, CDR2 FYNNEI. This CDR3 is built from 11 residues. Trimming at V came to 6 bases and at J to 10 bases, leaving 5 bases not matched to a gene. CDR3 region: CASRTGDHQYF. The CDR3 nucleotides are TGTGCCAGCAGGACAGGGGACCATCAGTACTTC.

The CDR3 loop is CASSEVGGLGYTF. DNA of the CDR3: TGTGCCAGCAGTGAAGTAGGGGGCCTTGGCTACACCTTC. The chain has TRBV6-1 and TRBJ1-2, with 7 bases aligning to TRBD1. CDR1 MNHNS and CDR2 SASEGT come from the germline V gene. The ends lost 1 base at V and 7 bases at J; junction bases unmatched: 3. This CDR3 spans 13 amino acids.

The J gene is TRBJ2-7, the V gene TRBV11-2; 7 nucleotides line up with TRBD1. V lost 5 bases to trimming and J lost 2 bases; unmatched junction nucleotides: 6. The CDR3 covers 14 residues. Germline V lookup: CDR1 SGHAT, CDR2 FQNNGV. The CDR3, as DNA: TGTGCCAGCAGCCGAGGGGACAGCCCCTACGAGCAGTACTTC. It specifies CASSRGDSPYEQYF. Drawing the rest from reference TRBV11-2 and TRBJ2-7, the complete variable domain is EAGVAQSPRYKIIEKRQSVAFWCNPISGHATLYWYQQILGQGPKLLIQFQNNGVVDDSQLPKDRFSAERLKGVDSTLKIQPAKLEDSAVYLCASSRGDSPYEQYFGPGTRLTVT.

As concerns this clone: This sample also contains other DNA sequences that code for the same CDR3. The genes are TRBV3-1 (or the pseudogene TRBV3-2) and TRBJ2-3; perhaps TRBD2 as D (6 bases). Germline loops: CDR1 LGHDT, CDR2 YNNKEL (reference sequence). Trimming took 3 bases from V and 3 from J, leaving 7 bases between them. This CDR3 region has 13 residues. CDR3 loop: CASSQRGTDTQYF. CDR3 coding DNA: TGTGCCAGCAGCCAGCGGGGTACAGATACGCAGTATTTT.

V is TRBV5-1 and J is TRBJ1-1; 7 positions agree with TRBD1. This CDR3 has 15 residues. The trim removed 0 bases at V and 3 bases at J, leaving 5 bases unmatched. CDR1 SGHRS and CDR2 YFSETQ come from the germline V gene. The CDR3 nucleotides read TGCGCCAGCAGCTTGGTTACAGGGGTTGACACTGAAGCTTTCTTT. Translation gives CASSLVTGVDTEAFF.

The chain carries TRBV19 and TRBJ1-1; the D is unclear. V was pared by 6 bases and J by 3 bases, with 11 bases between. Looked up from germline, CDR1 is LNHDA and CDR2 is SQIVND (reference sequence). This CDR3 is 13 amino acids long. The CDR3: CASRRRYDTEAFF. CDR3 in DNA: TGTGCCAGTAGGCGGCGCTATGACACTGAAGCTTTCTTT.

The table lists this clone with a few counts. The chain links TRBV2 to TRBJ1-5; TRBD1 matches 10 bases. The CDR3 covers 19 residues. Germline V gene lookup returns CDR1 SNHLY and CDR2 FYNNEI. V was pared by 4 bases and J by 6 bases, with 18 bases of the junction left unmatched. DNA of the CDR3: TGTGCCAGCAGTGTTATTCGGGACAGGGGATTTGGGACTAGTCAGCCCCAGCATTTT. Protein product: CASSVIRDRGFGTSQPQHF.

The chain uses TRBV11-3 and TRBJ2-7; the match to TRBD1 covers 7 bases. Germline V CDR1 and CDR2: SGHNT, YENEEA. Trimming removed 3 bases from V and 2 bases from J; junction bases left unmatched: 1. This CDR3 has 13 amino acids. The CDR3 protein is CASSFQGAYEQYF. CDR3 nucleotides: TGTGCCAGCAGCTTCCAGGGGGCCTACGAGCAGTACTTC. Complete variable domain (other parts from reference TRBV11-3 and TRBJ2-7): EAGVVQSPRYKIIEKKQPVAFWCNPISGHNTLYWYLQNLGQGPELLIRYENEEAVDDSQLPKDRFSAERLKGVDSTLKIQPAELGDSAVYLCASSFQGAYEQYFGPGTRLTVT.

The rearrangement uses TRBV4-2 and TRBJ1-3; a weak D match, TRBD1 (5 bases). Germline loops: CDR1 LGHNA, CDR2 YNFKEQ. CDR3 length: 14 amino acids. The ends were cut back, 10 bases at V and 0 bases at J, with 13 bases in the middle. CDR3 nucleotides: TGTGCCACCGCCGACAGTAACTCTGGAAACACCATATATTTT. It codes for CATADSNSGNTIYF.

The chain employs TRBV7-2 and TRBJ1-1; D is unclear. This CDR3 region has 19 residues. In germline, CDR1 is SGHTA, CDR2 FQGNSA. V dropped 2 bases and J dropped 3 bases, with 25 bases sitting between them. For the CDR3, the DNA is TGTGCCAGCAGCTTATCATCCACCACCCGCTTCAACGGGGACACTGAAGCTTTCTTT. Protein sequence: CASSLSSTTRFNGDTEAFF.

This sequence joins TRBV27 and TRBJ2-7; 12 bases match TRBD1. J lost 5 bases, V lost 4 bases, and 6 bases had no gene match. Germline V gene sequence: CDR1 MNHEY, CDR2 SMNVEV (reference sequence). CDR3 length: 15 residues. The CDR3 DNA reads TGTGCCAGCAGTTCCAGGGACAGGGGGCGAGACGAGCAGTACTTC. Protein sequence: CASSSRDRGRDEQYF.

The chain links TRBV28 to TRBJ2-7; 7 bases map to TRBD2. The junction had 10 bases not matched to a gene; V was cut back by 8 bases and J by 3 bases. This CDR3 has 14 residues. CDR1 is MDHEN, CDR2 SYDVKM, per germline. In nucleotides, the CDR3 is TGTGCCAGCCTAGGCGGGAGTGGGGGCTACGAGCAGTACTTC. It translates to CASLGGSGGYEQYF.

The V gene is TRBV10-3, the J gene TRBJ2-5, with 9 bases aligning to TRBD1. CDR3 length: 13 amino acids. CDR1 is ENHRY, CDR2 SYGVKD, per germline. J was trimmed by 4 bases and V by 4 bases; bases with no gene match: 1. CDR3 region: CAISADRGETQYF. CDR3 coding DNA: TGTGCCATCAGTGCGGACAGGGGAGAGACCCAGTACTTC.

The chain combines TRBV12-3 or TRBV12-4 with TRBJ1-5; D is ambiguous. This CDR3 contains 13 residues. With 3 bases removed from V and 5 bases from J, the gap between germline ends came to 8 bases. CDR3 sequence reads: CASSFAVDQPQHF. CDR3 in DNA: TGTGCCAGCAGTTTTGCGGTTGATCAGCCCCAGCATTTT.

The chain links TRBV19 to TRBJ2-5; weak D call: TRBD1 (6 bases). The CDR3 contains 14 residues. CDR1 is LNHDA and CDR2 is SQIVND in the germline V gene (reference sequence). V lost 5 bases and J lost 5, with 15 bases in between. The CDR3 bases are TGTGCCAGTAGTGCCCAACAGGGTTCCGAGACCCAGTACTTC. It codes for CASSAQQGSETQYF.

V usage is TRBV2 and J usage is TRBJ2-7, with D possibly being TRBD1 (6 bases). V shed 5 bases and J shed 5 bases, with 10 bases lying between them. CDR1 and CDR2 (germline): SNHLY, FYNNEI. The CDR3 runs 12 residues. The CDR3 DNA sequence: TGTGCCAGCAGTCCTCAGGGGAACGAGCAGTACTTC. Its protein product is CASSPQGNEQYF. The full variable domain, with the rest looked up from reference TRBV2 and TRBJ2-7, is EPEVTQTPSHQVTQMGQEVILRCVPISNHLYFYWYRQILGQKVEFLVSFYNNEISEKSEIFDDQFSVERPDGSNFTLKIRSTKLEDSAMYFCASSPQGNEQYFGPGTRLTVT.